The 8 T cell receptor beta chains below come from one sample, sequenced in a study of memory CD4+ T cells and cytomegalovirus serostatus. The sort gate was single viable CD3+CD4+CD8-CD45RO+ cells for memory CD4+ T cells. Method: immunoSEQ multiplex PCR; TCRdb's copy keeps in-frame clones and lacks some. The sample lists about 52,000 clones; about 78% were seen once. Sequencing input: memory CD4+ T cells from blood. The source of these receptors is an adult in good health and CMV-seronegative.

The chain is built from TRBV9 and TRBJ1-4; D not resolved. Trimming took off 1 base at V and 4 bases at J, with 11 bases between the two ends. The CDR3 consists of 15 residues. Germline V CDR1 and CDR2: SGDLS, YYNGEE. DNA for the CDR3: TGTGCCAGCAGCGTATCGGCAGGTGATAATGAAAAACTGTTTTTT. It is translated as CASSVSAGDNEKLFF.

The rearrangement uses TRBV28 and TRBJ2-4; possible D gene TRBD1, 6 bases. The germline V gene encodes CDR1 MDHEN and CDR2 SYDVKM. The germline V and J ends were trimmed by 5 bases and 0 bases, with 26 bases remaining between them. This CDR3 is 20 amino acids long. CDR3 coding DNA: TGTGCCAGCAGTCTAGCTCCTTCTTACGGGACAACCCTAGCCAAAAACATTCAGTACTTC. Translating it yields CASSLAPSYGTTLAKNIQYF.

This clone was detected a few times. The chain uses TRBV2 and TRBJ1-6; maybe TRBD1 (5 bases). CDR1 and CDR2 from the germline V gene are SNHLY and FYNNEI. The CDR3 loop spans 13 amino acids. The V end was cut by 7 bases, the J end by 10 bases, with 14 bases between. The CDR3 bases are TGTGCCAGCAAAGACTGGGGGTACTCACCCCTCCACTTT. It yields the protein CASKDWGYSPLHF.

The CDR3 loop is CASRRRGRGYAEAFF. The CDR3 nucleotides are TGTGCCAGCAGGCGGCGGGGGCGTGGGTACGCTGAAGCTTTCTTT. The chain has TRBV6-5 and TRBJ1-1; D might be TRBD1 (6 bases). Looked up from germline, CDR1 is MNHEY and CDR2 is SVGAGI. V lost 6 bases and J lost 6, with 20 bases in between. The CDR3 has 15 residues.

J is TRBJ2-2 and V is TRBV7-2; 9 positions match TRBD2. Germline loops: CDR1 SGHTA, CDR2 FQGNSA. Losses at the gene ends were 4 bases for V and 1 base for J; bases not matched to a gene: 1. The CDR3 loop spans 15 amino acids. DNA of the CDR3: TGTGCCAGCAGCTCTAGCGGGGTGAACACCGGGGAGCTGTTTTTT. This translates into CASSSSGVNTGELFF.

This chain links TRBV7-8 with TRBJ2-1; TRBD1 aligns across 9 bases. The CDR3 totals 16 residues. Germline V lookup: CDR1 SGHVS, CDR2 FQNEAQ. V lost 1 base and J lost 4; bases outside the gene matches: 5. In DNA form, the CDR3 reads TGTGCCAGCAGCTTAGAAGGAGGACAGGGGTACAATGAGCAGTTCTTC. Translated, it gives CASSLEGGQGYNEQFF. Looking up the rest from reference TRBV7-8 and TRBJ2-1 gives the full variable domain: GAGVSQSPRYKVAKRGQDVALRCDPISGHVSLFWYQQALGQGPEFLTYFQNEAQLDKSGLPSDRFFAERPEGSVSTLKIQRTQQEDSAVYLCASSLEGGQGYNEQFFGPGTRLTVL.

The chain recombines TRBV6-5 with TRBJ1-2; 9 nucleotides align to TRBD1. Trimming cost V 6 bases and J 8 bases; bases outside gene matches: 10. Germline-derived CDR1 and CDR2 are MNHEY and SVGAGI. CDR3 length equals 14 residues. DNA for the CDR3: TGTGCCAGCAGGTCAACAGGGGGCGCCGGGGGCTACACCTTC. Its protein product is CASRSTGGAGGYTF.

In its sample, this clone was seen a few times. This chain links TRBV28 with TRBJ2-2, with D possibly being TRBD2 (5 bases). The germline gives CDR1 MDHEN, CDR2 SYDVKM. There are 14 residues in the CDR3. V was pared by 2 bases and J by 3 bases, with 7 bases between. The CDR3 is CASSLGLYTGELFF. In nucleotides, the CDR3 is TGTGCCAGCAGTTTAGGACTTTACACCGGGGAGCTGTTTTTT.